A single sample gave rise to the 15 T cell receptor beta chains below, sequenced in a study of long-term antiretroviral therapy in people with HIV. Investigators performed immunoSEQ version v3.0 at survey level. TCRdb's copy holds only in-frame clones and misses some; the assay was immunoSEQ multiplex PCR. The sample holds around 24,000 clones; under 85% are singletons and the top ten take 23%. Sequences were derived from unsorted PBMCs, sampled 0.4 years after starting antiretroviral therapy. The receptors were sampled from a man aged 45-65 years with HIV.

This clone was observed a single time. The V and J genes are TRBV28 and TRBJ1-6; tentative D call: TRBD1 (5 bases). The V end lost 6 bases, the J end lost 5 bases, and 8 bases lay between the germline ends. Germline V lookup: CDR1 MDHEN, CDR2 SYDVKM. The CDR3 spans 13 residues. The CDR3 region is CASRDTNNSPLHF. The CDR3, as DNA: TGTGCCAGCAGGGACACCAATAATTCACCCCTCCACTTT.

The rearrangement joins TRBV7-6 to TRBJ1-4; D gene uncertain. With 5 bases removed from V and 4 bases from J, the gap between germline ends came to 5 bases. The CDR3 totals 12 residues. Germline CDR1 and CDR2: SGHVS and FNYEAQ. CDR3 loop: CASSRLNEKLFF. The CDR3 DNA reads TGTGCCAGCAGCCGACTTAATGAAAAACTGTTTTTT.

This sequence joins TRBV28 and TRBJ1-1; perhaps TRBD1 as D (6 bases). Per germline, CDR1 MDHEN and CDR2 SYDVKM. V lost 11 bases to trimming and J lost 0 bases, with 13 bases between them. The CDR3 consists of 13 residues. The CDR3 region has the DNA TGTGCCTCTCAGGGACACTTGAACACTGAAGCTTTCTTT. Translation: CASQGHLNTEAFF.

The gene calls are TRBV5-4 and TRBJ2-5; 11 positions agree with TRBD2. The germline CDR1 and CDR2 sequences are SGHNT and YYREEE (reference sequence). This CDR3 has 14 amino acids. The J segment lost 4 bases and the V segment lost 2 bases, leaving 1 base of the junction unmatched. CDR3 coding DNA: TGTGCCAGCAGCTTTAGCGGGGGGGGAGAGACCCAGTACTTC. Residues: CASSFSGGGETQYF. Full variable domain (missing parts from reference TRBV5-4 and TRBJ2-5): ETGVTQSPTHLIKTRGQQVTLRCSSQSGHNTVSWYQQALGQGPQFIFQYYREEENGRGNFPPRFSGLQFPNYSSELNVNALELDDSALYLCASSFSGGGETQYFGPGTRLLVL.

This chain joins TRBV10-3 and TRBJ1-2; 9 nucleotides line up with TRBD1. This CDR3 comprises 14 residues. The trim removed 6 bases at V and 4 bases at J, leaving 6 bases unmatched. CDR1 ENHRY and CDR2 SYGVKD come from the germline V gene. The CDR3 DNA sequence: TGTGCCATCAGGGGACAGGGAGGAAGCTATGGCTACACCTTC. It codes for CAIRGQGGSYGYTF.

The chain has TRBV19 and TRBJ2-7; no reliable D call. Germline values: CDR1 LNHDA, CDR2 SQIVND (reference sequence). Between the trimmed V and J ends, which lost 3 bases and 6 bases, there was a span of 12 bases. CDR3 size: 13 residues. The CDR3 here is CASSIPSRIEQYF. Here the CDR3 DNA reads TGTGCCAGTAGTATCCCCTCTCGTATCGAGCAGTACTTC.

This chain connects TRBV18 to TRBJ2-2; perhaps TRBD1 as D (5 bases). The CDR3 is 13 residues long. Germline V gene lookup returns CDR1 KGHSH and CDR2 LQKENI. V lost 6 bases to trimming and J lost 6 bases, with 11 bases between them. CDR3 sequence reads: CASSLDSPGELFF. In DNA, the CDR3 is TGTGCCAGCTCGCTCGACAGCCCCGGGGAGCTGTTTTTT.

This rearrangement joins TRBV10-2 to TRBJ2-5, with D unclear. Germline V gene lookup returns CDR1 WSHSY and CDR2 SAAADI. The CDR3 covers 13 residues. V lost 6 bases and J lost 4, with 12 bases in between. The CDR3 loop is CASRAGLRETQYF. The CDR3 DNA follows: TGCGCCAGCAGGGCCGGGCTTCGAGAGACCCAGTACTTC.

The chain employs TRBV7-8 and TRBJ1-1; D call uncertain. V was clipped by 1 base and J by 6 bases, with 9 bases between them. Germline V CDR1 and CDR2: SGHVS, FQNEAQ. This CDR3 spans 13 amino acids. The CDR3 is CASSLESGPEAFF. Written as DNA, the CDR3 is TGTGCCAGCAGCTTAGAGTCTGGGCCTGAAGCTTTCTTT.

This CDR3 reads CASRRGRDRGYEQYF. For the CDR3, the DNA is TGTGCCAGCAGACGGGGGCGGGACAGGGGATACGAGCAGTACTTC. The rearrangement joins TRBV6-6 to TRBJ2-7, with TRBD1 identical over 10 bases. Germline V lookup: CDR1 MNHNY, CDR2 SVGAGI (reference sequence). CDR3 length equals 15 residues. Germline trimming cut 6 bases from V and 4 bases from J; bases unmatched to any gene: 9.

This clone showed up just a few times. CDR3 coding DNA: TGTGCCAGCAGCTTGGCCTTGAGACAGGGAAGCTATGGCTACACCTTC. This codes for CASSLALRQGSYGYTF. The rearrangement links TRBV5-6 to TRBJ1-2; 7 positions match TRBD1. The ends lost 0 bases at V and 4 bases at J; junction bases unmatched: 9. The CDR3 runs 16 residues. Germline-derived CDR1 and CDR2 are SGHDT and YYEEEE.

This clone was picked up a small number of times. V is TRBV2 and J is TRBJ2-7; D possibly corresponds to TRBD1 (6 bases). The CDR3 has 14 amino acids. Per germline, CDR1 SNHLY and CDR2 FYNNEI. The V gene lost 6 bases and the J gene lost 1 base, with 13 bases spanning the gap. CDR3 sequence reads: CASSLRQVSYEQYF. The CDR3 DNA is TGTGCCAGCAGCCTCCGACAGGTTTCCTACGAGCAGTACTTC.

The chain links TRBV30 to TRBJ2-5; tentatively, D is TRBD1 or TRBD2 (6 bases each). The CDR3 has 15 residues. Germline V gives CDR1 GTSNPN, CDR2 SVGIG (reference sequence). Trimming pared 0 bases from V and 3 bases from J, leaving 14 bases between. The chain's CDR3 is CAWSVRGDPKETQYF. As DNA, the CDR3 is TGTGCCTGGAGTGTAAGGGGGGACCCAAAAGAGACCCAGTACTTC.

CDR3 bases: TGTGCCACCAGCAGAGTCATTATCCGGACAGAGTCCTACGAGCAGTACTTC. Protein: CATSRVIIRTESYEQYF. The rearrangement joins TRBV15 to TRBJ2-7; D might be TRBD1 (6 bases). This CDR3 is 17 amino acids long. The germline gives CDR1 LNHNV, CDR2 YYDKDF (reference sequence). Trimming cost V 1 base and J 1 base, with 17 bases left between them.

The chain uses TRBV5-4 and TRBJ2-1; the D gene could be TRBD1 or TRBD2 (6 bases each). Between the trimmed V and J ends, which lost 4 bases and 7 bases, there was a span of 12 bases. The CDR3 length is 13 residues. Germline CDR1 reads SGHNT; CDR2 reads YYREEE (reference sequence). In nucleotides, the CDR3 is TGTGCCAGCAGCCCCGGGGGCCATAATGAGCAGTTCTTC. Encoded protein: CASSPGGHNEQFF.